The present entry profiles one T cell receptor (beta chain) with its context. The antigen remains undetermined. Researchers took RNA transcripts and amplified the TCR beta CDR3 regions from them. A first-round RT-PCR of the TCR CDR3 used the HTBI primer set. TCRdb re-derived calls from the multiplex PCR reads in MiXCR, one entry per CDR3 protein. The sample records about 760,000 distinct CDR3 sequences, roughly a third being singletons. This sample was included in a study of T cells in Graves' hyperthyroidism and ophthalmopathy. Across the whole study: Before treatment of any kind, peripheral blood was taken at initial diagnosis. Whole-study findings and limits: Most thyroid clonotypes with frequency above 0.001 were detected in blood.

PBMCs were collected from an approximately 9.5 ml volume of fresh peripheral blood. CDR1 and CDR2 from the germline V gene are GTSNPN and SVGIG (reference sequence). The V end lost 4 bases, the J end lost 0 bases, and 13 bases lay between the germline ends. The CDR3 has 14 residues. The origin of this receptor is a woman in her thirties or forties with Graves' hyperthyroidism. The rearrangement uses TRBV30 and TRBJ2-7, with D perhaps TRBD1 (5 bases). The sample was blood. The CDR3 nucleotides are TGTGCCTGGATCCCACAGGTTAGCTCCTACGAGCAGTACTTC. It is translated as CAWIPQVSSYEQYF.